One sample yielded the 16 T cell receptor beta chains listed below, sequenced in a study of shared clonotypes between healthy human individuals. CD8 cells regarded as naive lacked CD45RO, were positively chosen for CCR7, and omitted terminally differentiated effector memory CD45RA+ cells. Assay used: immunoSEQ multiplex PCR; TCRdb lists only in-frame clones, some missing. Of hundreds of thousands of clones in the sample, 85% to 95% were seen once. Sequenced input: naive CD8+ T cells sorted from blood. The receptor source for this set is a woman aged 25 to 45 in good health.

This rearrangement joins TRBV4-1 to TRBJ2-1; the D is unclear. CDR1 and CDR2 from the germline V gene are MGHRA and YSYEKL. The CDR3 is 16 amino acids. The V end lost 0 bases, the J end lost 0 bases, and 9 bases lay between the germline ends. DNA for the CDR3: TGCGCCAGCAGCCAAGATGGCATGTCCTCCTACAATGAGCAGTTCTTC. This translates into CASSQDGMSSYNEQFF.

The V and J genes are TRBV11-2 and TRBJ1-6; 10 bases are a match to TRBD1. Germline CDR1 is SGHAT and CDR2 is FQNNGV. This CDR3 has 14 amino acids. V lost 5 bases to trimming and J lost 10 bases; unmatched junction nucleotides: 5. The CDR3 loop reads CASSHGQGGSPLHF. CDR3 DNA: TGTGCCAGCAGCCACGGACAGGGGGGCTCACCCCTCCACTTT.

V usage is TRBV5-6 and J usage is TRBJ1-5, with 12 bases fitting TRBD1. CDR1 and CDR2 from the germline V gene are SGHDT and YYEEEE. This CDR3 is built from 18 residues. The junction had 9 bases not matched to a gene; V was cut back by 5 bases and J by 0 bases. The CDR3 is CASSAGTGGSNSNQPQHF. The CDR3 region has the DNA TGTGCCAGCAGTGCCGGGACAGGGGGCTCTAATAGCAATCAGCCCCAGCATTTT. Looking up the rest from reference TRBV5-6 and TRBJ1-5 gives the full variable domain: DAGVTQSPTHLIKTRGQQVTLRCSPKSGHDTVSWYQQALGQGPQFIFQYYEEEERQRGNFPDRFSGHQFPNYSSELNVNALLLGDSALYLCASSAGTGGSNSNQPQHFGDGTRLSIL.

CDR3 sequence reads: CASSATMVGGGTDTQYF. CDR3 DNA sequence: TGTGCCAGCAGCGCCACCATGGTTGGAGGGGGCACAGATACGCAGTATTTT. The V and J genes are TRBV7-8 and TRBJ2-3; a possible D gene is TRBD2 (6 bases). In germline, CDR1 is SGHVS, CDR2 FQNEAQ. The CDR3 extends over 17 amino acids. V dropped 5 bases and J dropped 1 base, with 19 bases sitting between them.

V is TRBV7-8 and J is TRBJ2-1; D is unresolved. CDR1 SGHVS and CDR2 FQNEAQ come from the germline V gene. The CDR3 spans 12 residues. The germline V and J ends were trimmed by 2 bases and 6 bases, with 5 bases remaining between them. In DNA, the CDR3 is TGTGCCAGCAGCTTACGGTCCAATGAGCAGTTCTTC. Amino acid sequence: CASSLRSNEQFF.

The CDR3, as DNA: TGCGCCAGCACGGATGGAGTATATAATTCACCCCTCCACTTT. Amino acid sequence: CASTDGVYNSPLHF. This sequence joins TRBV10-2 and TRBJ1-6; D gene uncertain. The V gene's germline CDR1 is WSHSY and CDR2 SAAADI. There are 14 residues in the CDR3. V was pared by 7 bases and J by 4 bases, with 11 bases between.

This sequence joins TRBV5-5 and TRBJ2-7, with D unresolved. V was cut by 0 bases and J by 2 bases, with 3 bases left in between. In germline, CDR1 is SGHKS, CDR2 YYEKEE (reference sequence). This CDR3 comprises 12 residues. The CDR3 bases are TGTGCCAGCAGCTTGGTCCCCTACGAGCAGTACTTC. Protein product: CASSLVPYEQYF.

The chain couples TRBV1 to TRBJ1-5; the tabulated D call, TRBD1, remains unverified against the DNA. TRBV1 is designated a pseudogene. This CDR3 has 16 residues. DNA of the CDR3: TGCACCAGCAGCCAAGAAGGGGTAGTGCGCAATCAGCCCCAGCATTTT. Its protein is CTSSQEGVVRNQPQHF.

The chain carries TRBV27 and TRBJ1-1, with D unclear. Trimming pared 5 bases from V and 5 bases from J, leaving 12 bases between. This CDR3 region has 13 residues. Germline values: CDR1 MNHEY, CDR2 SMNVEV (reference sequence). CDR3 residues: CASSPNQVTEAFF. The CDR3, as DNA: TGTGCCAGCAGTCCGAACCAGGTTACTGAAGCTTTCTTT.

The V and J genes are TRBV28 and TRBJ2-1; TRBD2 agrees at 8 bases. The germline V gene encodes CDR1 MDHEN and CDR2 SYDVKM. The CDR3 is 18 amino acids. Trimming cost V 6 bases and J 0 bases; bases outside gene matches: 13. The CDR3 sequence: CASRPLGSAGGSYNEQFF. The CDR3, as DNA: TGTGCCAGCAGGCCCCTGGGATCTGCGGGAGGCTCCTACAATGAGCAGTTCTTC.

V usage is TRBV27 and J usage is TRBJ2-7; D is unresolved. Germline-derived CDR1 and CDR2 are MNHEY and SMNVEV (reference sequence). This CDR3 is built from 12 residues. Trimming removed 7 bases at V and 6 bases at J, with 13 bases between. Here the CDR3 DNA reads TGTGCCAGCACCGGCTCCGCCGCCGAGCAGTACTTC. Encoded protein: CASTGSAAEQYF.

The table lists this clone with a count of one. The rearrangement uses TRBV9 and TRBJ2-5, with D maybe TRBD2 (5 bases). CDR3 length equals 16 residues. Germline lookup yields CDR1 SGDLS and CDR2 YYNGEE. The V end was cut by 0 bases, the J end by 5 bases, with 17 bases between. DNA for the CDR3: TGTGCCAGCAGCGTAGGGACGAGGGCCTTCCAGGAGACCCAGTACTTC. Amino acids: CASSVGTRAFQETQYF.

The chain recombines TRBV5-1 with TRBJ2-2; D possibly corresponds to TRBD2 (7 bases). V lost 1 base and J 9 bases, leaving 10 bases between the germline ends. Germline CDR1 SGHRS, CDR2 YFSETQ. The CDR3 extends over 13 amino acids. DNA for the CDR3: TGCGCCAGCAGCTTGTCGGGGGGCCGGGAGCTGTTTTTT. Translated, it gives CASSLSGGRELFF.

Written as DNA, the CDR3 is TGTGCCAGCACCCCGGGTTGGACAGGGATAAATGAGCAGTTCTTC. Its translation is CASTPGWTGINEQFF. The rearrangement uses TRBV5-8 and TRBJ2-1; 8 bases are a match to TRBD1. Trimming took 6 bases from V and 7 from J; bases not matched to a gene: 12. The V gene's germline CDR1 is SGHTS and CDR2 YDEGEE. CDR3 length equals 15 residues.

This clone was counted once. This sequence joins TRBV9 and TRBJ2-3; no definite D call. Germline CDR1 is SGDLS and CDR2 is YYNGEE. The CDR3 is made up of 14 amino acids. V was shortened by 2 bases and J by 6 bases, with 13 bases between the two germline ends. CDR3 in DNA: TGTGCCAGCAGCGTTCTTGGGCCCGCGGATACGCAGTATTTT. Encoded protein: CASSVLGPADTQYF.

This chain connects TRBV28 to TRBJ2-7, with 8 bases aligning to TRBD1. The germline V gene has CDR1 MDHEN and CDR2 SYDVKM. The CDR3 runs 17 residues. Trimming cost V 5 bases and J 0 bases; bases outside gene matches: 12. The CDR3 DNA reads TGTGCCAGCAGTACTATCCTCGGGACAGGTGCCTCCTACGAGCAGTACTTC. It translates to CASSTILGTGASYEQYF.